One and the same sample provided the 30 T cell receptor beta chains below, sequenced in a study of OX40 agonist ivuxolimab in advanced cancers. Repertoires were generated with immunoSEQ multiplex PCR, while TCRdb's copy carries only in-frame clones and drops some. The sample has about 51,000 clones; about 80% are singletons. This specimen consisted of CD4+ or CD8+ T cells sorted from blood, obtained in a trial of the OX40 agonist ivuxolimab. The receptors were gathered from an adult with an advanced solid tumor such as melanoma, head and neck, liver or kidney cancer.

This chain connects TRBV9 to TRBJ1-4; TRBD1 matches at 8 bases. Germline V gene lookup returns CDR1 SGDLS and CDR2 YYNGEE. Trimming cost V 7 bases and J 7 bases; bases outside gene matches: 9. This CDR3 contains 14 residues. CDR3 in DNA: TGTGCCAGCTCAGGCGGGACAGGTCGTGAAAAACTGTTTTTT. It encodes CASSGGTGREKLFF.

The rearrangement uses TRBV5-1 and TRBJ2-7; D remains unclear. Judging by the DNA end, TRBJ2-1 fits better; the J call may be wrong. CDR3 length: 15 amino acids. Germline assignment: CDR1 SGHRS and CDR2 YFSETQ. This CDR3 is CASSLLEVFYNEQFF. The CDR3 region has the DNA TGCGCCAGCAGCTTGTTAGAGGTTTTCTACAATGAGCAGTTCTTC.

In DNA, the CDR3 is TGTGCCAGCAGCTTCAACAGGGGCACTGAAGCTTTCTTT. It codes for CASSFNRGTEAFF. The V and J genes are TRBV7-3 and TRBJ1-1; 7 positions match TRBD1. V was clipped by 3 bases and J by 4 bases; unmatched bases: 2. CDR1 and CDR2 (germline): SGHTA, FQGTGA. The CDR3 consists of 13 residues.

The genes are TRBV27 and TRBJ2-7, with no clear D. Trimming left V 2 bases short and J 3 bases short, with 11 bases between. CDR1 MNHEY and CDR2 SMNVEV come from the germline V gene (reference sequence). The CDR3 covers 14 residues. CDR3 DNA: TGTGCCAGCAGTTTACGGAGTGGATTCTACGAGCAGTACTTC. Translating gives CASSLRSGFYEQYF.

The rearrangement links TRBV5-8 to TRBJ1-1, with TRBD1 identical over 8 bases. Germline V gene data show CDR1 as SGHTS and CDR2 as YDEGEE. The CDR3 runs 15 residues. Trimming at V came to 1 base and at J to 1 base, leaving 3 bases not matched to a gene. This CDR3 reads CASSLLGQGNTEAFF. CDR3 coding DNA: TGTGCCAGCAGCTTGCTAGGACAGGGGAACACTGAAGCTTTCTTT.

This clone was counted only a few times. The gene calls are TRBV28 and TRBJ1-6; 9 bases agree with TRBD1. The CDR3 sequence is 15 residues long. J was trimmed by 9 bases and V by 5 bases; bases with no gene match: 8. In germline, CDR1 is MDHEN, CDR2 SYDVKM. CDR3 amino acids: CASSDPGQGASPLHF. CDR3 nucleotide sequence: TGTGCCAGCAGTGATCCGGGACAGGGTGCTTCACCCCTCCACTTT. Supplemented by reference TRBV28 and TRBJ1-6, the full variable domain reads DVKVTQSSRYLVKRTGEKVFLECVQDMDHENMFWYRQDPGLGLRLIYFSYDVKMKEKGDIPEGYSVSREKKERFSLILESASTNQTSMYLCASSDPGQGASPLHFGNGTRLTVT.

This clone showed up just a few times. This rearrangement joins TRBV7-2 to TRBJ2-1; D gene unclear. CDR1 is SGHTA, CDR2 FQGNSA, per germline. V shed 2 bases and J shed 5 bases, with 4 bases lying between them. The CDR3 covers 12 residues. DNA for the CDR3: TGTGCCAGCAGCTTAAGCCACAATGAGCAGTTCTTC. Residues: CASSLSHNEQFF.

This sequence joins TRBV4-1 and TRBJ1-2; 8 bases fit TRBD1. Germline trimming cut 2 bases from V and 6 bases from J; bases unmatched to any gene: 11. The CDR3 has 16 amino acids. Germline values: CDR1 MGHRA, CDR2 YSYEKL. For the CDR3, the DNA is TGCGCCAGCAGCCAACCTTTACCGGACAGGGAGAATGGCTACACCTTC. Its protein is CASSQPLPDRENGYTF.

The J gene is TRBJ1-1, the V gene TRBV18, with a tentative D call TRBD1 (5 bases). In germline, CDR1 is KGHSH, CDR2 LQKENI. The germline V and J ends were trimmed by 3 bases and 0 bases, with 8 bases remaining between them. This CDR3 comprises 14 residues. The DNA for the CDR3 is TGTGCCAGCTCACCGGGGACTGTGAACACTGAAGCTTTCTTT. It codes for CASSPGTVNTEAFF.

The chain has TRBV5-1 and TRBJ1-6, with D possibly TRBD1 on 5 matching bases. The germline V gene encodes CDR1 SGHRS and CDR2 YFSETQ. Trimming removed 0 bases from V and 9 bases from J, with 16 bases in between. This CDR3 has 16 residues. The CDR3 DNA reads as TGCGCCAGCAGCTTGGGGGAGGGGACGGTGAGTTCACCCCTCCACTTT. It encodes CASSLGEGTVSSPLHF.

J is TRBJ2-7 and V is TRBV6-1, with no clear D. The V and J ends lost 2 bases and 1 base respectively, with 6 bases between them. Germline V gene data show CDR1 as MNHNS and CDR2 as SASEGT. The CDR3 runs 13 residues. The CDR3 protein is CASSESFSYEQYF. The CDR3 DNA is TGTGCCAGCAGTGAATCGTTTTCCTACGAGCAGTACTTC.

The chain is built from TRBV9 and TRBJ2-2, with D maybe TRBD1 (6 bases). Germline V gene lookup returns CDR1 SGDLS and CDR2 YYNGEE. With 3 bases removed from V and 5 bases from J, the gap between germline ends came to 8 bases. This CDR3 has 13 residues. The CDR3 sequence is CASSGTVTGELFF. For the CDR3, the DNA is TGTGCCAGCAGCGGGACAGTTACCGGGGAGCTGTTTTTT. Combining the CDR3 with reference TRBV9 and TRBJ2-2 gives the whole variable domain DSGVTQTPKHLITATGQRVTLRCSPRSGDLSVYWYQQSLDQGLQFLIQYYNGEERAKGNILERFSAQQFPDLHSELNLSSLELGDSALYFCASSGTVTGELFFGEGSRLTVL.

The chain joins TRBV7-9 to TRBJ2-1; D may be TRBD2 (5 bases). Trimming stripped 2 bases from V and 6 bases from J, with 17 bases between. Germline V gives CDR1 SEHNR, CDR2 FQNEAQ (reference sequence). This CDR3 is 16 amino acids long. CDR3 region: CASSLLKPLEGNEQFF. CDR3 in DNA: TGTGCCAGCAGCTTACTTAAGCCACTAGAGGGCAATGAGCAGTTCTTC.

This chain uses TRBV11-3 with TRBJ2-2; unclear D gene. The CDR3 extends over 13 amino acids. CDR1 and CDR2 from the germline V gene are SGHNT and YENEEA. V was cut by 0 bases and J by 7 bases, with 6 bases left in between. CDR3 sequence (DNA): TGTGCCAGCAGCTTAGACGGTGGCGGGGAGCTGTTTTTT. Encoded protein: CASSLDGGGELFF.

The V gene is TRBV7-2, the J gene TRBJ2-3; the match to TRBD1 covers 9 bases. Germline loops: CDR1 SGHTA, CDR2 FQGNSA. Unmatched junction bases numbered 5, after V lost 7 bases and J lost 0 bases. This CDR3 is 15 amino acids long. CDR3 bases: TGTGCCAGCACCAAACAGGGGGCGAGCACAGATACGCAGTATTTT. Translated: CASTKQGASTDTQYF. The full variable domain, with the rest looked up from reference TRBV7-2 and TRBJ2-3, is GAGVSQSPSNKVTEKGKDVELRCDPISGHTALYWYRQSLGQGLEFLIYFQGNSAPDKSGLPSDRFSAERTGGSVSTLTIQRTQQEDSAVYLCASTKQGASTDTQYFGPGTRLTVL.

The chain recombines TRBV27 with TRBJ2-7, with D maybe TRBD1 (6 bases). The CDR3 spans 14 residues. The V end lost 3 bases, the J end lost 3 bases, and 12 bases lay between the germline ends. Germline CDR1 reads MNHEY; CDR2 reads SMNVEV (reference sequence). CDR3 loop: CASSFDVRGYEQYF. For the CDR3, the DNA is TGTGCCAGCAGTTTCGACGTCAGGGGCTACGAGCAGTACTTC.

This chain's CDR3 is CASSLGGGGQPQHF. CDR3 nucleotides: TGTGCCAGCAGCTTGGGGGGCGGCGGTCAGCCCCAGCATTTT. This sequence joins TRBV5-4 and TRBJ1-5; perhaps TRBD1 as D (5 bases). This CDR3 spans 14 amino acids. Germline assignment: CDR1 SGHNT and CDR2 YYREEE (reference sequence). The V and J ends lost 0 bases and 6 bases respectively, with 10 bases between them.

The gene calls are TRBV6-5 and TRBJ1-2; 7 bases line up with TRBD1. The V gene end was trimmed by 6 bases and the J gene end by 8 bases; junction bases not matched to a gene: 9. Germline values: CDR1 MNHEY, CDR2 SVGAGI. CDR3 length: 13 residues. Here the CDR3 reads CASSLGTDKGYTF. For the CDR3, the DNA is TGTGCCAGCAGCCTTGGGACAGACAAAGGCTACACCTTC.

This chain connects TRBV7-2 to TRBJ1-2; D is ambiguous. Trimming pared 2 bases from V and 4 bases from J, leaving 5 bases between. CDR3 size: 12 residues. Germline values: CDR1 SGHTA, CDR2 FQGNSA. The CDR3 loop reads CASSLSGYGYTF. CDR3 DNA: TGTGCCAGCAGCTTATCTGGCTATGGCTACACCTTC. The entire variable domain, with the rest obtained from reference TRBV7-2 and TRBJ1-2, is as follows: GAGVSQSPSNKVTEKGKDVELRCDPISGHTALYWYRQSLGQGLEFLIYFQGNSAPDKSGLPSDRFSAERTGGSVSTLTIQRTQQEDSAVYLCASSLSGYGYTFGSGTRLTVV.

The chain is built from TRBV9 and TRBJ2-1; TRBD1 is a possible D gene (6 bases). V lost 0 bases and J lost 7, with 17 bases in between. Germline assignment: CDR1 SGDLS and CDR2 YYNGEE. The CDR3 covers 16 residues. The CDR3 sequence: CASSVVAGGAGNEQFF. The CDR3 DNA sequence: TGTGCCAGCAGCGTAGTGGCTGGGGGCGCGGGTAATGAGCAGTTCTTC.

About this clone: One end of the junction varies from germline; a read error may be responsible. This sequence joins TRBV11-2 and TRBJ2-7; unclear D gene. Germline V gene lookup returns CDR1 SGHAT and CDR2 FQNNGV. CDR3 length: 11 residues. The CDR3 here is CASSPSFEQYF. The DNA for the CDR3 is TGTGCCAGCAGCCCTTCCTTCGAGCAGTACTTC.

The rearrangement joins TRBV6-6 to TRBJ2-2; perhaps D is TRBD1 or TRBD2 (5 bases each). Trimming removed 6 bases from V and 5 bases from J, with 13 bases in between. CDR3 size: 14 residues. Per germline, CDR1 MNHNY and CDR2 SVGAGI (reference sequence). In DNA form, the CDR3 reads TGTGCCAGCAGACCGGGGCTTTTTACCGGGGAGCTGTTTTTT. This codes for CASRPGLFTGELFF.

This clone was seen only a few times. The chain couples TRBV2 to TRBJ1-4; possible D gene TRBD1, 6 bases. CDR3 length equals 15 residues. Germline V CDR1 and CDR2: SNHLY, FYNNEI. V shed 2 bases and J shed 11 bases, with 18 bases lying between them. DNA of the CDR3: TGTGCCAGCAGTGAATTCGACAGGCTAAGGTGGAAACTGTTTTTT. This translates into CASSEFDRLRWKLFF. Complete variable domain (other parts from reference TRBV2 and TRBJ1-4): EPEVTQTPSHQVTQMGQEVILRCVPISNHLYFYWYRQILGQKVEFLVSFYNNEISEKSEIFDDQFSVERPDGSNFTLKIRSTKLEDSAMYFCASSEFDRLRWKLFFGSGTQLSVL.

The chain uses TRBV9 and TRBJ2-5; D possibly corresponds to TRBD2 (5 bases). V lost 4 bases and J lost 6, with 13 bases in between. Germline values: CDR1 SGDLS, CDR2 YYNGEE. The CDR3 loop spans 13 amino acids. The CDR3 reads CASSPRLTQTQYF. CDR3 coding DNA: TGTGCCAGCAGCCCCCGACTAACTCAGACCCAGTACTTC.

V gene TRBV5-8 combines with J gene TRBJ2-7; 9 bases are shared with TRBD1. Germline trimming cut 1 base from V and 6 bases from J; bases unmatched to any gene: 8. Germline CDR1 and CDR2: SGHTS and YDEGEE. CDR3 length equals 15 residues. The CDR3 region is CASSLSGTGSSEQYF. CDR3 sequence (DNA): TGTGCCAGCAGCTTGTCTGGGACAGGGTCTTCCGAGCAGTACTTC.

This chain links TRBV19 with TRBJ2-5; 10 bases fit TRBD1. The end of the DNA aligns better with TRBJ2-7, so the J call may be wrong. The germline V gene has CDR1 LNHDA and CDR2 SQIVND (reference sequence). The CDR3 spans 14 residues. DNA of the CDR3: TGTGCCAGTAGTTCCGGACAGGGGGACTACGAGCAGTACTTC. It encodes CASSSGQGDYEQYF.

DNA of the CDR3: TGTGCCAGCAGCCCAACGCGGGGCGGGGGCCAAGAGACCCAGTACTTC. Translating it yields CASSPTRGGGQETQYF. The rearrangement uses TRBV7-2 and TRBJ2-5, with 7 bases lining up with TRBD2. The CDR3 covers 16 residues. The V and J ends lost 5 bases and 1 base, in that order; junction bases with no gene match: 10. Germline CDR1 SGHTA, CDR2 FQGNSA.

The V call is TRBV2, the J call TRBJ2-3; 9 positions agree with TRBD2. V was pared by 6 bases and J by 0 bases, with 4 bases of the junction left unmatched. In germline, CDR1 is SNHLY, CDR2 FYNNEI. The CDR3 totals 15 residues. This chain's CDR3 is CASRGLARSTDTQYF. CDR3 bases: TGTGCCAGCAGAGGACTAGCGCGCAGCACAGATACGCAGTATTTT.

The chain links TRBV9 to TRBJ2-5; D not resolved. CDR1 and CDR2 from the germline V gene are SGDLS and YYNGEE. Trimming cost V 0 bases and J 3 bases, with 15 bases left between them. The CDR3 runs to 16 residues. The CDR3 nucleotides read TGTGCCAGCAGCGTAGGTGTCAGTAAGTCTAAAGAGACCCAGTACTTC. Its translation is CASSVGVSKSKETQYF. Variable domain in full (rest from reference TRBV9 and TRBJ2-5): DSGVTQTPKHLITATGQRVTLRCSPRSGDLSVYWYQQSLDQGLQFLIQYYNGEERAKGNILERFSAQQFPDLHSELNLSSLELGDSALYFCASSVGVSKSKETQYFGPGTRLLVL.

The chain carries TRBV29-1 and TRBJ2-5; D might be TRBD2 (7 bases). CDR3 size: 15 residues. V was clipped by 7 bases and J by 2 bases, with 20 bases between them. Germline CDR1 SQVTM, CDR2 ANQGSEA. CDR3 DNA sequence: TGCAGCGCCCCCGGCAGGGGAGGGGGGCAAGAGACCCAGTACTTC. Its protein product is CSAPGRGGGQETQYF. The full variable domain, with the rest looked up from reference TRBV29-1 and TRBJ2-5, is SAVISQKPSRDICQRGTSLTIQCQVDSQVTMMFWYRQQPGQSLTLIATANQGSEATYESGFVIDKFPISRPNLTFSTLTVSNMSPEDSSIYLCSAPGRGGGQETQYFGPGTRLLVL.